A selection of T cell receptor beta chains follows, all from one sample in a study of blood T cell repertoires in COVID-19. Some clones are missing from TCRdb's copy, which holds only in-frame ones; the method was immunoSEQ multiplex PCR. The sample has over 300,000 clones; around 90% are singletons. Material: peripheral blood. These receptors all stem from a man aged 18-30 years with active or convalescent COVID-19. Each CDR3 is given with its conserved first and last residue. A D gene is named only where the DNA matches it firmly. Some rows have no size entry. The others give once, few or many, or a class for an expanded clone.

j_gene,v_gene,d_gene,abundance,CDR3aa,CDR3nt
TRBJ1-4,TRBV7-2,NA,NA,CASSYTGLGEKLFF,TGTGCCAGCAGCTACACAGGGTTGGGAGAAAAACTGTTTTTT
TRBJ2-1,TRBV9,NA,NA,CASSLGGITASGEQFF,TGTGCCAGCAGCCTTGGGGGGATTACCGCGTCGGGGGAGCAGTTCTTC
TRBJ1-5,TRBV19,TRBD1,NA,CASRDRAFYSNQPQHF,TGTGCCAGTCGGGACAGGGCTTTTTATAGCAATCAGCCCCAGCATTTT
TRBJ1-1,TRBV3-1/TRBV3-2,TRBD1,NA,CASSQWDRNTEAFF,TGTGCCAGCAGCCAATGGGACAGAAACACTGAAGCTTTCTTT
TRBJ2-5,TRBV3-1/TRBV3-2,NA,NA,CASRGMAGTETQYF,TGTGCCAGCAGGGGAATGGCGGGCACAGAGACCCAGTACTTC
TRBJ1-6,TRBV5-1,NA,NA,CASSDHSGSYDSPLHF,TGCGCCAGCAGCGACCACTCAGGGTCGTATGATTCACCCCTCCACTTT
TRBJ2-1,TRBV28,TRBD2,NA,CASSFWDTSGGLYNEQFF,TGTGCCAGCAGTTTTTGGGACACTAGCGGGGGATTGTACAATGAGCAGTTCTTC
TRBJ1-2,TRBV5-4,NA,NA,CASTLDRIYGYTF,TGTGCCAGCACCCTGGACAGAATCTATGGCTACACCTTC
TRBJ1-5,TRBV28,NA,NA,CASTQGSNQPQHF,TGTGCCAGCACCCAGGGCAGCAATCAGCCCCAGCATTTT
TRBJ2-7,TRBV13,NA,NA,CASSFGQKQTYEQYF,TGTGCCAGCAGCTTCGGACAGAAACAGACCTACGAGCAGTACTTC
TRBJ2-2,TRBV5-1,NA,few,CASSSQPANTGELFF,TGCGCCAGCAGCTCACAGCCCGCGAACACCGGGGAGCTGTTTTTT
TRBJ2-1,TRBV11-2,NA,NA,CASSSPTAHNEQFF,TGTGCCAGCAGCTCACCGACAGCCCACAATGAGCAGTTCTTC
TRBJ1-2,TRBV24-1,NA,NA,CATSDQGYYGYTF,TGTGCCACCAGTGACCAGGGCTACTATGGCTACACCTTC
TRBJ1-2,TRBV15,NA,once,CATSPSGTGRSYGYTF,TGTGCCACCAGCCCGAGTGGTACAGGAAGGAGCTATGGCTACACCTTC
TRBJ2-2,TRBV19,TRBD1,NA,CASRAGTGDTGELFF,TGTGCCAGTAGGGCCGGGACAGGGGACACCGGGGAGCTGTTTTTT
TRBJ2-3,TRBV19,NA,NA,CASSVMPGRTDTQYF,TGTGCCAGTAGTGTCATGCCAGGCCGGACAGATACGCAGTATTTT
TRBJ1-1,TRBV6-5,NA,NA,CASTESGSHTEAFF,TGTGCCAGCACCGAATCGGGGTCCCACACTGAAGCTTTCTTT
TRBJ2-1,TRBV28,TRBD2,NA,CASSLIASGYNEQFF,TGTGCCAGCAGTTTAATCGCTAGCGGCTACAATGAGCAGTTCTTC
TRBJ2-7,TRBV19,TRBD2,NA,CASSMGTSGAYEQYF,TGTGCCAGTAGTATGGGGACTAGCGGGGCCTACGAGCAGTACTTC
TRBJ2-3,TRBV19,NA,NA,CASSSTETVWADTQYF,TGTGCCAGTAGTTCTACCGAGACAGTATGGGCAGATACGCAGTATTTT